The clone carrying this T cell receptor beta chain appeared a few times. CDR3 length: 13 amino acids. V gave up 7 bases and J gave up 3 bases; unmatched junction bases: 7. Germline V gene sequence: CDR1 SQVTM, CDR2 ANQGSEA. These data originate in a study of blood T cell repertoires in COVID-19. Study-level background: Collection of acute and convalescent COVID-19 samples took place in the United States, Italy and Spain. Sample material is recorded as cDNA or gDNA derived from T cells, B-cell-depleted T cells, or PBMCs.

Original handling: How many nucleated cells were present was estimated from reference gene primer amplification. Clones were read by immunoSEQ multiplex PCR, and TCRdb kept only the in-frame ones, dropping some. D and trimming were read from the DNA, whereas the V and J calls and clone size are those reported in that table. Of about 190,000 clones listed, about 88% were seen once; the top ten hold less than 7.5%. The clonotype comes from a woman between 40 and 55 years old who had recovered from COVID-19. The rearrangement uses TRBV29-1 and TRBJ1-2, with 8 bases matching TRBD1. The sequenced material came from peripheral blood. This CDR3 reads CSATGELHYGYTF. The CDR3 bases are TGCAGCGCGACAGGGGAGTTGCACTATGGCTACACCTTC.